This T cell receptor (beta chain) is drawn from a study of blood T cell repertoires in COVID-19. The wider study: The United States, Italy and Spain supplied acute and convalescent COVID-19 samples.

The CDR3 runs 15 residues. The germline CDR1 and CDR2 sequences are SEHNR and FQNEAQ (reference sequence). V trimming: 5 bases; J trimming: 7 bases; junction bases outside the gene matches: 12. In the authors' workflow: Amplification of reference gene primers provided the estimated nucleated cell counts. Clones were sequenced by immunoSEQ multiplex PCR, and TCRdb holds only the in-frame ones, with some missing. V, J and clone size are those of that table, while D and trimming were read from the DNA. The sample includes approximately 160,000 clones, approximately 84% of them seen just once. Sequencing was done on a sample of peripheral blood. The TCR sequence derives from a man in his forties or fifties who had recovered from COVID-19. The rearrangement links TRBV7-9 to TRBJ2-5, with 8 bases matching TRBD1. The CDR3 nucleotides are TGTGCCAGCAGCCAACAGGGGGGAAAAGCGTCGACCCAGTACTTC. This encodes CASSQQGGKASTQYF.